These T cell receptor beta chains were read from a single sample in a study of T-cell reconstitution after alpha-beta-depleted transplantation in children. TCRdb re-analysed the PCR reads in MiXCR, keeping a single row per CDR3 protein. The table shows around 400,000 distinct CDR3 sequences, with roughly 22% occurring only once. The specimen comprised PBMCs from the stem cell graft donor, sampled from the stem cell graft. Receptors were obtained from a human donor who donated a stem cell graft to a child with acute myeloid leukemia. The CDR3 runs from the conserved cysteine through the conserved F or W. The D gene is left open where the match is weak. Where a row states a size, it is once, few, many or the class of an expanded clone; other rows omit it.

J: TRBJ2-2; size: .; D: .; V: TRBV12-3/TRBV12-4; CDR3: CASGIGMDTGELFF; DNA: TGTGCCAGCGGAATAGGGATGGACACCGGGGAGCTGTTTTTT
J: TRBJ2-1; size: .; D: .; V: TRBV25-1; CDR3: CASSESVQPPGLPSYNEQFF; DNA: TGTGCCAGCAGTGAATCTGTACAGCCCCCCGGACTACCCTCCTACAATGAGCAGTTCTTC
J: TRBJ2-1; size: many; D: TRBD1; V: TRBV20-1; CDR3: CSARGWTGKNEQFF; DNA: TGCAGTGCTAGAGGCTGGACAGGGAAGAATGAGCAGTTCTTC
J: TRBJ2-1; size: few; D: .; V: TRBV12-3/TRBV12-4; CDR3: CASSTRLPGYNEQFF; DNA: TGTGCCAGCTCCACCCGCCTACCGGGTTACAATGAGCAGTTCTTC
J: TRBJ2-3; size: .; D: .; V: TRBV7-9; CDR3: CASSSLSVAGTDTQYF; DNA: TGTGCCAGCAGCTCTCTGAGCGTAGCGGGCACAGATACGCAGTATTTT
J: TRBJ2-3; size: many; D: .; V: TRBV20-1; CDR3: CSATSLVDTQYF; DNA: TGCAGTGCTACAAGTCTAGTAGATACGCAGTATTTT
J: TRBJ2-5; size: .; D: .; V: TRBV20-1; CDR3: CSARDRTPRAQYF; DNA: TGCAGTGCTAGAGATCGGACCCCCAGGGCCCAGTACTTC
J: TRBJ2-1; size: .; D: .; V: TRBV7-2; CDR3: CASSATTGDEQFF; DNA: TGTGCCAGCTCCGCTACGACTGGGGATGAGCAGTTCTTC
J: TRBJ1-1; size: few; D: TRBD1; V: TRBV29-1; CDR3: CSVLWRDRALTEAFF; DNA: TGCAGCGTACTTTGGCGGGACAGGGCCCTCACTGAAGCTTTCTTT
J: TRBJ1-1; size: many; D: .; V: TRBV29-1; CDR3: CSVEASTEAFF; DNA: TGCAGCGTTGAAGCCAGCACTGAAGCTTTCTTT
J: TRBJ2-7; size: .; D: .; V: TRBV20-1; CDR3: CSASLETYEQYF; DNA: TGCAGTGCTAGTCTTGAGACCTACGAGCAGTACTTC
J: TRBJ2-3; size: few; D: .; V: TRBV4-2; CDR3: CASSQSTSTSTDTQYF; DNA: TGTGCCAGCAGCCAATCGACTAGTACTTCCACAGATACGCAGTATTTT
J: TRBJ2-3; size: .; D: TRBD2; V: TRBV4-2; CDR3: CASSHSERETTDTQYF; DNA: TGTGCCAGCAGCCACTCAGAGCGGGAGACCACAGATACGCAGTATTTT
J: TRBJ2-1; size: .; D: .; V: TRBV20-1; CDR3: CSARVSYNEQFF; DNA: TGCAGTGCTAGAGTTTCCTACAATGAGCAGTTCTTC
J: TRBJ1-4; size: .; D: .; V: TRBV25-1; CDR3: CASATGANEKLFF; DNA: TGTGCCAGCGCGACAGGCGCTAATGAAAAACTGTTTTTT
J: TRBJ2-7; size: .; D: TRBD2; V: TRBV4-1; CDR3: CASSQDQQLAGTYYEQYF; DNA: TGCGCCAGCAGCCAAGATCAGCAACTAGCGGGGACTTACTACGAGCAGTACTTC
J: TRBJ2-2; size: .; D: TRBD2; V: TRBV14; CDR3: CASSFLYSGVGELFF; DNA: TGTGCCAGCAGCTTTCTCTATAGCGGGGTCGGGGAGCTGTTTTTT
J: TRBJ2-7; size: few; D: TRBD2; V: TRBV20-1; CDR3: CSANDGTSGGGYEQYF; DNA: TGCAGTGCTAATGATGGGACTAGCGGAGGGGGATACGAGCAGTACTTC
J: TRBJ1-3; size: .; D: .; V: TRBV4-1; CDR3: CASSQVSRNTIYF; DNA: TGCGCCAGCAGCCAAGTGTCGAGAAACACCATATATTTT
J: TRBJ2-2; size: few; D: TRBD2; V: TRBV7-2; CDR3: CASSALLAGDAGELFF; DNA: TGTGCCAGCAGCGCACTGCTAGCGGGAGATGCCGGGGAGCTGTTTTTT
J: TRBJ2-4; size: few; D: .; V: TRBV5-1; CDR3: CASSLQPDIAKNIQYF; DNA: TGCGCCAGCAGCTTGCAGCCGGATATAGCCAAAAACATTCAGTACTTC
J: TRBJ2-7; size: .; D: TRBD1; V: TRBV9; CDR3: CASSDKDRDRYEQYF; DNA: TGTGCCAGCAGCGACAAGGACAGGGACCGCTACGAGCAGTACTTC
J: TRBJ2-1; size: .; D: .; V: TRBV7-9; CDR3: CASSPFGASEQFF; DNA: TGTGCCAGCAGCCCATTCGGGGCCAGTGAGCAGTTCTTC
J: TRBJ2-3; size: few; D: .; V: TRBV4-3; CDR3: CASRSGLKYTDTQYF; DNA: TGCGCCAGCCGTTCAGGCCTCAAGTACACAGATACGCAGTATTTT
J: TRBJ2-2; size: .; D: .; V: TRBV12-3/TRBV12-4; CDR3: CASSFVSGTDTGELFF; DNA: TGTGCCAGCAGTTTCGTGTCGGGTACGGACACCGGGGAGCTGTTTTTT
J: TRBJ2-3; size: .; D: TRBD1; V: TRBV15; CDR3: CATSRDRGQSTDTQYF; DNA: TGTGCCACCAGCAGGGACAGGGGGCAGAGCACAGATACGCAGTATTTT
J: TRBJ2-2; size: many; D: .; V: TRBV20-1; CDR3: CSARTPTGTGELFF; DNA: TGCAGTGCCAGGACACCTACGGGAACCGGGGAGCTGTTTTTT
J: TRBJ2-1; size: .; D: .; V: TRBV28; CDR3: CASSPFSKNEQFF; DNA: TGTGCCAGCAGTCCGTTCTCTAAGAATGAGCAGTTCTTC
J: TRBJ2-2; size: .; D: .; V: TRBV20-1; CDR3: CSASPGQYGTGELFF; DNA: TGCAGTGCTAGTCCCGGACAGTATGGAACCGGGGAGCTGTTTTTT
J: TRBJ1-2; size: .; D: TRBD1; V: TRBV12-3/TRBV12-4; CDR3: CASSTGQGVGGYTF; DNA: TGTGCCAGCAGTACGGGACAGGGGGTCGGTGGCTACACCTTC